Listed here are 8 T cell receptor beta chains from one sample, sequenced in a study of post-analysis software for immune sequencing data. These receptors' targets are unknown. The TCR beta cDNA libraries carried unique molecular identifiers. TCRdb passed the PCR reads through MiXCR, listing each CDR3 protein once. The data contain roughly 600,000 distinct CDR3 sequences, 44% of them singletons. General study findings and limits: The study found TRBV5-6, TRBV5-1 and TRBV20-1 among roughly 5 TRBV segments more frequent in patients than controls.

Sequenced: blood. Every receptor here comes from a girl aged 5-17 years with multiple sclerosis.

V is TRBV7-8 and J is TRBJ1-5; D is ambiguous. CDR1 is SGHVS, CDR2 FQNEAQ, per germline. The V and J ends lost 5 bases and 0 bases respectively, with 14 bases between them. CDR3 size: 16 residues. In DNA, the CDR3 is TGTGCCAGCAGCACCAGACGTATTGGTAGCAATCAGCCCCAGCATTTT. As protein: CASSTRRIGSNQPQHF.

The chain links TRBV28 to TRBJ2-1; no firm D call. CDR1 MDHEN and CDR2 SYDVKM come from the germline V gene. The V end was cut by 2 bases, the J end by 0 bases, with 8 bases between. This CDR3 region has 15 residues. CDR3 coding DNA: TGTGCCAGCAGTTTAACCGGGCCCTCCTACAATGAGCAGTTCTTC. As protein: CASSLTGPSYNEQFF.

This sequence joins TRBV27 and TRBJ2-5; possibly TRBD1 or TRBD2 for D (5 bases each). The DNA end favors TRBJ2-7, so the J call may be wrong. Germline V gene sequence: CDR1 MNHEY, CDR2 SMNVEV (reference sequence). This CDR3 has 14 residues. The CDR3 region is CASRTGTGIHEQYF. In nucleotides, the CDR3 is TGTGCCAGCAGAACCGGGACGGGTATACACGAGCAGTACTTC.

The CDR3 DNA is TGTGCCAGCAGTCACCGGACGGATAACACAGATACGCAGTATTTT. Translated, it gives CASSHRTDNTDTQYF. The V gene is TRBV6-2 or TRBV6-3, the J gene TRBJ2-3, with D unresolved. V dropped 5 bases and J dropped 2 bases, with 14 bases sitting between them. Germline-derived CDR1 and CDR2 are MNHEY and SVGEGT. The CDR3 is made up of 15 amino acids.

This chain uses TRBV5-1 with TRBJ1-1; perhaps TRBD1 as D (5 bases). Trimming removed 0 bases from V and 4 bases from J, with 10 bases in between. Germline V gene sequence: CDR1 SGHRS, CDR2 YFSETQ. The CDR3 loop spans 14 amino acids. In nucleotides, the CDR3 is TGCGCCAGCAGCTTGGTTTCAGGGCGCACTGAAGCTTTCTTT. Its protein is CASSLVSGRTEAFF. The variable domain in full, with the rest retrieved from reference TRBV5-1 and TRBJ1-1, is KAGVTQTPRYLIKTRGQQVTLSCSPISGHRSVSWYQQTPGQGLQFLFEYFSETQRNKGNFPGRFSGRQFSNSRSEMNVSTLELGDSALYLCASSLVSGRTEAFFGQGTRLTVV.

This clonotype was seen a handful of times. The CDR3 protein is CASSDAGGGSDEQFF. The CDR3 DNA reads TGTGCCAGCAGTGACGCGGGAGGTGGTTCTGATGAGCAGTTCTTC. The rearrangement uses TRBV6-4 and TRBJ2-1, with TRBD2 matching over 8 bases. CDR3 length equals 15 residues. The V and J ends lost 2 bases and 8 bases, in that order; junction bases with no gene match: 8. Germline V CDR1 and CDR2: MRHNA, SNTAGT.

The rearrangement links TRBV12-3 or TRBV12-4 to TRBJ1-2; no clear D. Deletions cut 6 bases from V and 2 bases from J, with 16 bases between. The CDR3 has 15 residues. The CDR3 spells CASSHRVPTNYGYTF. The CDR3 nucleotides are TGTGCCAGCAGCCATCGGGTTCCGACAAACTATGGCTACACCTTC.

The sample holds a few counts of this clonotype. The chain couples TRBV11-2 to TRBJ2-7, with TRBD2 identical over 7 bases. After removal of 5 bases from V and 3 bases from J, the junction contained 10 bases not matched to a gene. Germline CDR1 SGHAT, CDR2 FQNNGV. This CDR3 contains 15 residues. The CDR3 DNA follows: TGTGCCAGCAGCCCGCCGGGGCTAGCGGACTACGAGCAGTACTTC. This gives the protein CASSPPGLADYEQYF.